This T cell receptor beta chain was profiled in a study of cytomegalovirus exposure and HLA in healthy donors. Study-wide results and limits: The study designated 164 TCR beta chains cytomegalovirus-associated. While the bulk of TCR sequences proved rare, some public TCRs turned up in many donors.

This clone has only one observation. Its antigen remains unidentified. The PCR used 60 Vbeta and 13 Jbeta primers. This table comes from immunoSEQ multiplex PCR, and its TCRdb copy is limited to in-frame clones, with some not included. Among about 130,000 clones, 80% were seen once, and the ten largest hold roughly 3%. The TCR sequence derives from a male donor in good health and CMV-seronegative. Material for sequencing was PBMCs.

The CDR3 DNA is TGTGCCAGCAGTTACTCGATTACAGGGTCAAATGGCTACACCTTC. Translated, it gives CASSYSITGSNGYTF. V gene TRBV6-5 combines with J gene TRBJ1-2; tentatively, D is TRBD1 (6 bases). Germline V gene sequence: CDR1 MNHEY, CDR2 SVGAGI. The CDR3 contains 15 residues. The V and J ends lost 0 bases and 6 bases respectively, with 14 bases between them.